This T cell receptor (beta chain) was sequenced for a study of cytomegalovirus exposure and HLA in healthy donors. About the study: Most donors, roughly 84% of around 400 genotyped, fell in the Caucasian-associated ancestry cluster.

Study results and caveats: Presence/absence analyses assumed roughly uniform sequencing depth across donors, which may not hold. It is likely that the observed cluster of highly shared sequence variants was a sequencing artifact. CMV serostatus was the only recorded immune exposure for donors.

To note about this clone: Its antigen is currently unknown.

The PCR employed 60 Vbeta primers together with 13 Jbeta primers. Sequencing was performed with immunoSEQ multiplex PCR; in TCRdb, only in-frame clones are kept and a portion is missing. The sample contains 100,000 to 150,000 clones, about 80% of which appear only once. This CDR3 has 13 residues. Germline CDR1 reads MNHEY; CDR2 reads SVGAGI. V dropped 6 bases and J dropped 2; count of bases not matched to a gene: 3. The sequencing input was PBMCs. This clonotype originated in a man aged 25 to 40 in good health and CMV-seropositive. The rearrangement uses TRBV6-5 and TRBJ2-5; 7 bases fit TRBD1. The DNA for the CDR3 is TGTGCCAGCAGCCGGGACAGACAAGAGACCCAGTACTTC. Amino acids: CASSRDRQETQYF.